Following are 13 T cell receptor beta chains from one sample sequenced in a study of T cell repertoires in aging, cancer and after chemotherapy. A mixed TRB-A/B primer pool amplified rearranged TRB by multiplex touch-down PCR. TCRdb ran MiXCR on the multiplex PCR reads and lists one entry per CDR3 protein. The sample shows roughly 12,000 distinct CDR3 sequences, 25% to 30% of them seen only once. Peripheral blood genomic DNA, not sorted cells or RNA, was the template. The sample was blood. The receptors were gathered from a human donor with a blood cancer.

This clonotype was recorded once. The chain employs TRBV20-1 and TRBJ2-2; D gene ambiguous. The CDR3 has 16 amino acids. The germline V gene encodes CDR1 DFQATT and CDR2 SNEGSKA (reference sequence). V was pared by 0 bases and J by 3 bases, with 14 bases between. CDR3 in DNA: TGCAGTGCTAGAGATGGTGGGTCGCCGGACACCGGGGAGCTGTTTTTT. It translates to CSARDGGSPDTGELFF.

In this sample, this clonotype is medium-sized (0.01 to 0.1%). The chain is built from TRBV18 and TRBJ2-7; TRBD1 matches at 7 bases. Germline values: CDR1 KGHSH, CDR2 LQKENI. The CDR3 has 16 residues. V trimming: 1 base; J trimming: 0 bases; junction bases outside the gene matches: 6. This CDR3 reads CASSPRFGDSSYEQYF. The CDR3 DNA is TGTGCCAGCTCACCACGGTTCGGGGACAGCTCCTACGAGCAGTACTTC.

This sequence joins TRBV27 and TRBJ2-5; 10 nucleotides match TRBD1. Unmatched junction bases numbered 4, after V lost 1 base and J lost 5 bases. Germline V gene sequence: CDR1 MNHEY, CDR2 SMNVEV (reference sequence). The CDR3 runs to 15 residues. In DNA form, the CDR3 reads TGTGCCAGCAGTTTATGGGGACAGGGGATGGAGACCCAGTACTTC. It codes for CASSLWGQGMETQYF.

The chain employs TRBV6-1 and TRBJ1-1; D is uncertain. The CDR3 runs to 13 residues. The V end was cut by 10 bases, the J end by 3 bases, with 15 bases between. Germline-derived CDR1 and CDR2 are MNHNS and SASEGT. The CDR3 nucleotides read TGTGCCATATCATTTCGGAGGGACACTGAAGCTTTCTTT. Translation: CAISFRRDTEAFF.

The chain uses TRBV6-2 or TRBV6-3 and TRBJ2-7; 8 bases line up with TRBD2. This CDR3 has 18 residues. The V and J ends lost 6 bases and 2 bases, in that order; junction bases with no gene match: 18. CDR1 and CDR2 (germline): MNHEY, SVGEGT. CDR3 DNA sequence: TGTGCCAGCAGGGGCGCCAGGGCGGTAGCGGGAAAGGCCTACGAGCAGTACGTC. This translates into CASRGARAVAGKAYEQYV.

To note about this clonotype: This could be a read error, since a much larger clone is one nucleotide away. The rearrangement links TRBV18 to TRBJ2-6, with TRBD1 as a possible D gene (5 bases). Between the trimmed V and J ends, which lost 1 base and 0 bases, there was a span of 13 bases. The CDR3 is made up of 18 amino acids. Germline CDR1 is KGHSH and CDR2 is LQKENI. CDR3 nucleotides: TGTGCCAGCTCACCACGACAGACGTATCTCTCTGGGGCCAACGTCCTGACTTTC. Encoded protein: CASSPRQTYLSGANVLTF. Full variable domain (missing parts from reference TRBV18 and TRBJ2-6): NAGVMQNPRHLVRRRGQEARLRCSPMKGHSHVYWYRQLPEEGLKFMVYLQKENIIDESGMPKERFSAEFPKEGPSILRIQQVVRGDSAAYFCASSPRQTYLSGANVLTFGAGSRLTVL.

This clonotype is termed medium-sized (0.01 to 0.1%). This chain links TRBV15 with TRBJ2-1; no reliable D call. V lost 5 bases, J lost 9 bases, and 14 bases lay in between. The V gene's germline CDR1 is LNHNV and CDR2 YYDKDF (reference sequence). The length of the CDR3 is 13 residues. The CDR3 region has the DNA TGTGCCACCAGCCCGAGGACGAGTGGTGAGCAGTTCTTC. It translates to CATSPRTSGEQFF.

The sample holds a few counts of this clonotype. Its ends do not fully match the called genes, so a read error is possible. The chain carries TRBV20-1 and TRBJ2-3, with D perhaps matching TRBD2 (7 bases). There are 15 residues in the CDR3. In germline, CDR1 is DFQATT, CDR2 SNEGSKA (reference sequence). The CDR3 loop is CSARGGRGGTDTQYF. CDR3 DNA sequence: TGCAGTGCAAGAGGGGGAAGGGGGGGGACAGATACGCAGTATTTT.

Comments on this clonotype: A much larger clone differs by one base, so this may be a read error. The V and J genes are TRBV30 and TRBJ1-3, with D hard to call. The length of the CDR3 is 13 residues. The germline V gene has CDR1 GTSNPN and CDR2 SVGIG (reference sequence). Between the trimmed V and J ends, which lost 4 bases and 4 bases, there was a span of 11 bases. CDR3 loop: CAWNKGTGNTIYF. The CDR3 nucleotides read TGTGCCTGGAATAAGGGTACGGGAAACACCATATATTTT.

This rearrangement joins TRBV20-1 to TRBJ2-7, with a weak D call TRBD1 (5 bases). The V gene lost 0 bases and the J gene lost 0 bases, with 9 bases spanning the gap. In germline, CDR1 is DFQATT, CDR2 SNEGSKA (reference sequence). This CDR3 comprises 14 residues. The CDR3 sequence is CSARDQGSSYEQYV. CDR3 sequence (DNA): TGCAGTGCTAGAGATCAGGGCAGCTCCTACGAGCAGTACGTC.

This clonotype was detected a few times. This chain uses TRBV10-3 with TRBJ1-2; unclear D gene. Deletions cut 8 bases from V and 2 bases from J, with 15 bases between. CDR3 length: 14 amino acids. From germline, CDR1 is ENHRY and CDR2 SYGVKD. The CDR3 DNA reads as TGTGCCATCTCGACTCCAGCCCGAAACTATGGCTACACCTTC. Translated: CAISTPARNYGYTF.

This rearrangement joins TRBV7-6 to TRBJ2-3, with 7 bases that match TRBD2. The CDR3 sequence is 18 residues long. V was clipped by 5 bases and J by 2 bases; unmatched bases: 16. Germline loops: CDR1 SGHVS, CDR2 FNYEAQ. CDR3 bases: TGTGCCAGCAGCCGAGATGGGCGGGCGGGAGATCACACAGATACGCAGTATTTT. This gives the protein CASSRDGRAGDHTDTQYF.

This clonotype was seen only a few times. This chain links TRBV6-1 with TRBJ1-3, with D perhaps matching TRBD1 (5 bases). This CDR3 region has 14 residues. Between the trimmed V and J ends, which lost 7 bases and 3 bases, there was a span of 13 bases. Germline CDR1 and CDR2: MNHNS and SASEGT. CDR3 sequence: CASIRQFDGNTIYF. The CDR3 bases are TGTGCCAGCATTCGACAGTTCGATGGAAACACCATATATTTT.